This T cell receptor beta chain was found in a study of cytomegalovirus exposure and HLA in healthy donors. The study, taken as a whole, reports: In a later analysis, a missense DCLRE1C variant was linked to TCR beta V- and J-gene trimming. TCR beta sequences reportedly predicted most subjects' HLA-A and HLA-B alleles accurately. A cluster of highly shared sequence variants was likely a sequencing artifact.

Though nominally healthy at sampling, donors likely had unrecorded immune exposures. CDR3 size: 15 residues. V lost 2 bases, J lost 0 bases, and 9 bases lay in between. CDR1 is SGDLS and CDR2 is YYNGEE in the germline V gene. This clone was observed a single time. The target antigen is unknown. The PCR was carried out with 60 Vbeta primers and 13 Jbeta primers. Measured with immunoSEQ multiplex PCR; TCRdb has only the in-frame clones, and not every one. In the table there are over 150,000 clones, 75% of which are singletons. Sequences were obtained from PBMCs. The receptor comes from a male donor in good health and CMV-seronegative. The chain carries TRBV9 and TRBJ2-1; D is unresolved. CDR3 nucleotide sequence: TGTGCCAGCAGCGTGGGCAGCTTCTCCTACAATGAGCAGTTCTTC. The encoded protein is CASSVGSFSYNEQFF.